This T cell receptor (beta chain) was captured in a study of identical twins (dated by TCRdb to the mid-2010s). Looking at the study overall: To test whether fetal clonotypes persist, the study used deep sequencing on TCR alpha and beta repertoires from monozygotic twins, unrelated adults of various ages, and cord blood. To rule out contamination, the twin experiments were replicated at different times with different library preparation protocols.

Study-wide conclusions, independent of this receptor: Excess twin sharing in beta out-of-frame sequences was weaker because fewer shared sequences lowered the signal-to-noise ratio. Fewer insertions were carried by abundant cord blood beta clonotypes, a similar but weaker trend appeared in young adult naive repertoires, and no such trend appeared in memory repertoires. Out-of-frame TCR alpha sequences shared between twins showed an excess of low generation-probability sequences compared with coincidental sharing between unrelated individuals. Invariant T cells such as MAIT and iNKT could partly confound zero-insertion analyses, although diverse VJ usage argued against such confounding for most clonotypes. Out-of-frame TCR alpha sharing in monozygotic twins was systematically underestimated by recombination models, whereas sharing between unrelated individuals was in agreement with the recombination models. Conclusions relied on cross-sectional statistical analysis, since the same donors could not be followed over many years.

Libraries were built with 5' RACE. The instrument given in TCRdb is Illumina HiSeq 2000. Template switching introduced a universal primer binding site; the final cDNA contained a unique molecular identifier, enabling accurate counting of TCR cDNA molecules. Specific primers in the conserved constant-segment region were used to synthesize first-strand cDNA for TCR alpha and beta chains. To control for contamination, every cDNA library carried two barcodes: a SMART-Mk sample barcode plus Illumina barcodes. TruSeq adapter sequences and Illumina sample barcodes were added in two successive PCR steps. The Illumina HiSeq platform was used with custom primers to sequence TCR alpha and beta cDNA libraries. Under the source paper's analysis protocol: Raw reads were processed with MiGEC to extract unique molecular identifiers, and MiXCR was used to determine CDR3 positions. Recombination models were inferred per individual with the repgenHMM and IGoR tools using an EM algorithm. Shared clonotypes were analyzed with the tcR package in R, and sharing was normalized by the product of cloneset sizes. To study raw recombination free of thymic and clonal selection effects, out-of-frame nonproductive sequences were analyzed. TCRdb reran the public reads through fastp at Q25 and MiXCR, keeping productive beta chains. Rows with one shared CDR3 protein collapse into an entry with the most common genes and DNA. These V and J calls are TCRdb output, not the study's own analysis. The sample table records 200,000 to 250,000 distinct CDR3 sequences; more than 9.5% of these occur just once. The ten largest clonotypes hold roughly 3.7% of the sample.

All donors were healthy Caucasians. Three pairs of female monozygotic twins, all aged about 18 to 29 years, made up the twin cohort. Miltenyi CD45RO+ enrichment and human naive T-cell isolation kits were used to isolate memory (CD45RO+) and naive T cells from PBMC. This clonotype was found many times. Its antigen has not been determined. No base-level quality is on record; no much larger clone is a single base apart. This same sample was also part of a study on yellow fever vaccine responses in identical twins. The second paper states: According to the authors, the vaccine-induced T cell response in identical twins seemed to be partly convergent and partly specific to each individual. In identical twins, the study followed T cell clones that responded to the vaccine with precision.

Input material: memory (CD45RO+) T cells sorted from blood. The cell subset or site label here, explained by the study, means: CD45RO+ enriched T cells. The TCR originated in a woman aged 18-29 years in good health.

In nucleotides, the sequence is TGTGCCAGCAGCTTGGCTTTCACTGAGGATCAGCCCCAGCATTTT. Its protein is CASSLAFTEDQPQHF. The chain was built from TRBV5-6 and TRBJ1-5; a confident D gene designation cannot be given. CDR1 and CDR2 were assigned from the germline V gene as SGHDT and YYEEEE. CDR3 length: 15 amino acids, cysteine to phenylalanine. Just CDR3 DNA is preserved here, 45 bases in frame from base 1. Trimming takes 0 bases from V and 5 bases from J, and the germline ends sit 12 bases apart.